The 20 T cell receptor beta chains reported below all come from one sample, sequenced in a study of blood T cell repertoires in COVID-19 (dated by TCRdb to between 2020 and 2021). The library was built by means of the immunoSEQ multiplex PCR assay. Entries here come from immuneACCESS through TCRdb and include only in-frame sequences with V and J called. Some clones fail to appear in such tables; in the studies checked, an unresolved V gene covers under half of the shortfall, and the cause of the remainder is unknown. The sample table shows 110,000 to 150,000 clones, and around 87% are seen once. Approximately 11% of the sample goes to the ten largest clones. The sequenced sample was PBMCs or T cells enriched from blood (not recorded which). These receptors all stem from a man aged 60-69 years who had recovered from COVID-19.

The rearrangement joins TRBV7-2 to TRBJ2-3; the match to TRBD2 covers 11 bases. There are 15 residues in the CDR3. After removal of 1 base from V and 7 bases from J, the junction contained 4 bases not matched to a gene. CDR1 and CDR2 (germline): SGHTA, FQGNSA. CDR3 residues: CASSLEGLAAYTQYF. CDR3 in DNA: TGTGCCAGCAGCTTAGAGGGACTAGCGGCTTATACGCAGTATTTT.

This chain joins TRBV4-1 and TRBJ2-3, with 7 nucleotides matching TRBD2. The V gene's germline CDR1 is MGHRA and CDR2 YSYEKL. The V and J ends lost 4 bases and 3 bases, in that order; junction bases with no gene match: 10. The CDR3 totals 16 residues. The CDR3 bases are TGCGCCAGCAGCCGGCAATTGGGGGGGGTTACAGATACGCAGTATTTT. Translated: CASSRQLGGVTDTQYF.

The rearrangement joins TRBV5-8 to TRBJ2-1; 10 bases are shared with TRBD2. V lost 4 bases and J lost 0; bases outside the gene matches: 7. CDR3 length: 17 residues. Germline CDR1 SGHTS, CDR2 YDEGEE. CDR3 region: CASSHLTSGFSYNEQFF. CDR3 bases: TGTGCCAGCAGCCACCTGACTAGCGGGTTCTCCTACAATGAGCAGTTCTTC.

A single count supports this clone. The chain uses TRBV7-9 and TRBJ2-5; TRBD1 matches at 7 bases. V lost 5 bases to trimming and J lost 3 bases; unmatched junction nucleotides: 12. In germline, CDR1 is SEHNR, CDR2 FQNEAQ (reference sequence). The CDR3 loop spans 16 amino acids. The CDR3 DNA reads TGTGCCAGCAGCACACGACAGGGTGCAGTTGAAGAGACCCAGTACTTC. It specifies CASSTRQGAVEETQYF. Full variable domain (remainder filled in from reference TRBV7-9 and TRBJ2-5): DTGVSQNPRHKITKRGQNVTFRCDPISEHNRLYWYRQTLGQGPEFLTYFQNEAQLEKSRLLSDRFSAERPKGSFSTLEIQRTEQGDSAMYLCASSTRQGAVEETQYFGPGTRLLVL.

In this sample, this clone turned up once. The rearrangement links TRBV18 to TRBJ1-5; D remains ambiguous. Trimming left V 2 bases short and J 4 bases short, with 9 bases between. This CDR3 region has 14 residues. CDR1 is KGHSH, CDR2 LQKENI, per germline. In DNA, the CDR3 is TGTGCCAGCTCACCAGATTCGGGAAATCAGCCCCAGCATTTT. Translated, it gives CASSPDSGNQPQHF. Based on the CDR3 plus reference TRBV18 and TRBJ1-5, the full variable domain is NAGVMQNPRHLVRRRGQEARLRCSPMKGHSHVYWYRQLPEEGLKFMVYLQKENIIDESGMPKERFSAEFPKEGPSILRIQQVVRGDSAAYFCASSPDSGNQPQHFGDGTRLSIL.

The V call is TRBV5-1, the J call TRBJ2-1; 12 nucleotides match TRBD1. Germline-derived CDR1 and CDR2 are SGHRS and YFSETQ. This CDR3 is 14 amino acids long. V dropped 8 bases and J dropped 9; count of bases not matched to a gene: 9. CDR3 nucleotides: TGCGCCAGTAACCCGGGACAGGGGGCGGCTGAGCAGTTCTTC. This sequence encodes CASNPGQGAAEQFF.

This clone has only one observation. The chain uses TRBV4-1 and TRBJ1-6; no clear D gene. V was cut by 4 bases and J by 4 bases, with 14 bases left in between. Germline loops: CDR1 MGHRA, CDR2 YSYEKL. The CDR3 totals 16 residues. This chain's CDR3 is CASSLRETGYNSPLHF. DNA of the CDR3: TGCGCCAGCAGCCTTAGAGAAACGGGTTATAATTCACCCCTCCACTTT.

This clone showed up just once. The V gene is TRBV10-3, the J gene TRBJ2-7; D is possibly TRBD2 (6 bases). CDR3 length equals 16 residues. Between the trimmed V and J ends, which lost 3 bases and 2 bases, there was a span of 17 bases. Per the germline V gene, CDR1 is ENHRY and CDR2 is SYGVKD. The CDR3 sequence: CAISDTTSSRPYEQYF. CDR3 in DNA: TGTGCCATCAGTGATACGACTAGTTCAAGGCCCTACGAGCAGTACTTC.

The chain carries TRBV5-4 and TRBJ1-2; tentatively, D is TRBD1 (5 bases). V shed 0 bases and J shed 7 bases, with 13 bases lying between them. The CDR3 extends over 14 amino acids. The germline gives CDR1 SGHNT, CDR2 YYREEE (reference sequence). CDR3 in amino acids: CASSLVGGGGGYTF. The CDR3 nucleotides are TGTGCCAGCAGCTTGGTGGGGGGAGGTGGTGGCTACACCTTC.

The chain couples TRBV6-5 to TRBJ2-1; D perhaps matches TRBD1 (6 bases). Trimming pared 4 bases from V and 8 bases from J, leaving 21 bases between. Per germline, CDR1 MNHEY and CDR2 SVGAGI. The CDR3 has 16 amino acids. This CDR3 reads CASSSRTVSGVDEQFF. The CDR3, as DNA: TGTGCCAGCAGTTCCCGGACCGTCTCAGGGGTAGATGAGCAGTTCTTC.

The chain combines TRBV5-1 with TRBJ2-5; maybe TRBD1 (6 bases). Between the trimmed V and J ends, which lost 4 bases and 9 bases, there was a span of 25 bases. This CDR3 is 16 amino acids long. Germline loops: CDR1 SGHRS, CDR2 YFSETQ. The CDR3 region is CASSPSWTESYSAQYF. CDR3 nucleotides: TGCGCCAGCAGCCCCTCATGGACAGAGAGTTATTCGGCCCAGTACTTC.

The V and J genes are TRBV27 and TRBJ2-4, with D hard to call. In germline, CDR1 is MNHEY, CDR2 SMNVEV (reference sequence). This CDR3 has 15 amino acids. Trimming stripped 6 bases from V and 1 base from J, with 13 bases between. The CDR3 nucleotides are TGTGCCAGCAGAGGCAGACTTCTGGCCAAAAACATTCAGTACTTC. Translation gives CASRGRLLAKNIQYF.

In regard to this clone: The junction differs from germline at one of its ends, possibly a read error. This rearrangement joins TRBV19 to TRBJ1-2; D may be TRBD1 (5 bases). The germline CDR1 and CDR2 sequences are LNHDA and SQIVND (reference sequence). CDR3 length equals 12 residues. The CDR3 region has the DNA TGTGCCAGTAGTATTCGGCAGGGCAGTAAGGACTTC. This codes for CASSIRQGSKDF.

The chain recombines TRBV6-1 with TRBJ2-1; 13 positions match TRBD2. The trim removed 4 bases at V and 6 bases at J, leaving 6 bases unmatched. This CDR3 is built from 16 residues. Germline lookup yields CDR1 MNHNS and CDR2 SASEGT. CDR3: CASSVGLAGVTNEQFF. CDR3 DNA: TGTGCCAGCAGTGTCGGACTAGCGGGAGTGACCAATGAGCAGTTCTTC.

This sequence joins TRBV10-2 and TRBJ2-1; 10 bases are a match to TRBD2. Trimming took 8 bases from V and 10 from J; bases not matched to a gene: 14. Germline loops: CDR1 WSHSY, CDR2 SAAADI. This CDR3 region has 15 residues. CDR3 nucleotides: TGCGCCAGCGCCGGGACTAGCGCCGGAAGGGAGGAGCAGTTCTTC. The encoded protein is CASAGTSAGREEQFF.

This chain joins TRBV27 and TRBJ2-7, with D hard to call. Germline V lookup: CDR1 MNHEY, CDR2 SMNVEV (reference sequence). The CDR3 covers 14 residues. With 6 bases removed from V and 6 bases from J, the gap between germline ends came to 18 bases. CDR3 protein: CASSGRGRPGEQYF. The DNA of the CDR3 is TGTGCCAGCAGCGGTCGCGGCCGACCGGGCGAGCAGTACTTC.

The chain couples TRBV24-1 to TRBJ2-5, with a possible D match to TRBD1 (6 bases). Trimming took 4 bases from V and 2 from J, leaving 16 bases between them. Germline CDR1 is KGHDR and CDR2 is SFDVKD. The CDR3 is 16 residues long. The CDR3 is CATSDPRPGTQETQYF. In DNA form, the CDR3 reads TGTGCCACCAGTGACCCCCGCCCGGGGACACAAGAGACCCAGTACTTC.

The chain combines TRBV5-1 with TRBJ2-5; 10 bases line up with TRBD1. The germline gives CDR1 SGHRS, CDR2 YFSETQ. CDR3 size: 14 residues. The V and J ends lost 4 bases and 5 bases, in that order; junction bases with no gene match: 5. For the CDR3, the DNA is TGCGCCAGCAGCGAGACAGGGGGCGCGGAGACCCAGTACTTC. Protein: CASSETGGAETQYF.

This clone was recorded only once. V usage is TRBV7-6 and J usage is TRBJ2-5, with a possible D match to TRBD1 (5 bases). V gave up 4 bases and J gave up 1 base, with 13 bases separating them. This CDR3 has 15 residues. Germline assignment: CDR1 SGHVS and CDR2 FNYEAQ. CDR3 in amino acids: CASSSLREAQETQYF. The DNA for the CDR3 is TGTGCCAGCAGCTCTCTCAGGGAAGCCCAAGAGACCCAGTACTTC.

The rearrangement links TRBV3-1 (or the pseudogene TRBV3-2) to TRBJ2-1; 10 bases are a match to TRBD1. Per the germline V gene, CDR1 is LGHDT and CDR2 is YNNKEL (reference sequence). Trimming cost V 1 base and J 9 bases; bases outside gene matches: 6. The CDR3 length is 15 residues. The CDR3 sequence: CASSQVRTGGGEQFF. The CDR3 DNA reads TGTGCCAGCAGCCAAGTACGGACAGGGGGGGGTGAGCAGTTCTTC.